These 22 T cell receptor beta chains were sequenced from one sample in a study of shared clonotypes between healthy human individuals (TCRdb year 2020). The method behind the library was the immunoSEQ multiplex PCR assay. What TCRdb holds here is the immuneACCESS table cut down to in-frame rearrangements. Part of the clones is not present; checked against another copy, under half of the missing clones reflect an unresolved V gene, and the others are unexplained. This sample has approximately 620,000 clones in its table, and 97% of those were observed once. The ten largest account for about 0.057% of the sample. The sequenced material came from naive CD4+ T cells sorted from blood. The meaning of the sample's cell subset or site label: CD45RA+ positively selected. The receptors here all came from a woman aged 25 to 39 in good health.

The chain couples TRBV10-2 to TRBJ2-1, with D unclear. The CDR3 has 14 amino acids. Germline CDR1 reads WSHSY; CDR2 reads SAAADI. V was shortened by 6 bases and J by 5 bases, with 14 bases between the two germline ends. For the CDR3, the DNA is TGCGCCAGCAGCCCGCCCCGCCGGGACAATGAGCAGTTCTTC. It codes for CASSPPRRDNEQFF.

V and J are TRBV5-1 and TRBJ2-7; 12 bases map to TRBD1. Germline-derived CDR1 and CDR2 are SGHRS and YFSETQ. This CDR3 has 14 residues. V was pared by 6 bases and J by 6 bases, with 7 bases of the junction left unmatched. CDR3 residues: CASNSGQGAGEQYF. Here the CDR3 DNA reads TGCGCCAGCAACTCGGGACAGGGGGCAGGCGAGCAGTACTTC.

CDR3 bases: TGTGCCAGCAGTGTCGGGGTTCTGCGAACCGGGGAGCTGTTTTTT. Protein product: CASSVGVLRTGELFF. The chain links TRBV6-1 to TRBJ2-2; the D gene is possibly TRBD2 (5 bases). Deletions cut 4 bases from V and 5 bases from J, with 14 bases between. In germline, CDR1 is MNHNS, CDR2 SASEGT. The CDR3 covers 15 residues.

The chain employs TRBV6-5 and TRBJ1-1, with D possibly matching TRBD1 (5 bases). CDR1 MNHEY and CDR2 SVGAGI come from the germline V gene. Trimming took 8 bases from V and 4 from J, leaving 17 bases between them. The CDR3 is 14 residues long. CDR3: CASQQPWGSTEAFF. The DNA for the CDR3 is TGTGCCAGCCAACAGCCATGGGGGAGCACTGAAGCTTTCTTT.

The V call is TRBV15, the J call TRBJ1-2; no definite D call. Trimming removed 3 bases at V and 5 bases at J, with 13 bases between. The CDR3 length is 14 residues. Looked up from germline, CDR1 is LNHNV and CDR2 is YYDKDF (reference sequence). The CDR3 DNA is TGTGCCACCAGCAGGGAATCACAGACATATGGCTACACCTTC. Translation: CATSRESQTYGYTF.

The chain carries TRBV27 and TRBJ2-3; unclear D gene. CDR3 length: 14 amino acids. Deletions cut 3 bases from V and 2 bases from J, with 9 bases between. The germline CDR1 and CDR2 sequences are MNHEY and SMNVEV (reference sequence). This CDR3 reads CASSFQDATDTQYF. CDR3 DNA: TGTGCCAGCAGTTTTCAGGACGCCACAGATACGCAGTATTTT.

The chain employs TRBV28 and TRBJ2-1, with TRBD1 identical over 9 bases. CDR1 MDHEN and CDR2 SYDVKM come from the germline V gene. This CDR3 comprises 16 residues. V lost 5 bases, J lost 9 bases, and 14 bases stayed unmatched. The CDR3 DNA reads as TGTGCCAGCAGTCTCTGGCGTCCCGGGACAGGGTCTGAGCAGTTCTTC. Its translation: CASSLWRPGTGSEQFF.

The genes are TRBV6-1 and TRBJ2-7; D unclear. V was shortened by 8 bases and J by 3 bases, with 8 bases between the two germline ends. The V gene's germline CDR1 is MNHNS and CDR2 SASEGT. The CDR3 consists of 11 residues. CDR3 DNA sequence: TGTGCCAGCGAGAGATTCTACGAGCAGTACTTC. It translates to CASERFYEQYF.

About this clone itself: Other DNA sequences in the same sample also yield this CDR3. This chain joins TRBV5-1 and TRBJ1-4, with unresolved D. V lost 1 base and J 8 bases, leaving 6 bases between the germline ends. Germline-derived CDR1 and CDR2 are SGHRS and YFSETQ. This CDR3 contains 12 residues. The CDR3 spells CASSLSGEKLFF. The DNA of the CDR3 is TGCGCCAGCAGCTTGTCTGGGGAAAAACTGTTTTTT.

The chain is built from TRBV19 and TRBJ2-3; no clear D. Between the trimmed V and J ends, which lost 5 bases and 7 bases, there was a span of 7 bases. CDR1 and CDR2 (germline): LNHDA, SQIVND (reference sequence). The length of the CDR3 is 11 residues. The CDR3 DNA sequence: TGTGCCAGTAGTGCCGCCTATACGCAGTATTTT. This codes for CASSAAYTQYF.

V usage is TRBV9 and J usage is TRBJ2-1; the D is unclear. This CDR3 region has 16 residues. The V end was cut by 0 bases, the J end by 3 bases, with 13 bases between. Germline V lookup: CDR1 SGDLS, CDR2 YYNGEE. The CDR3: CASSVGPPPLYNEQFF. The CDR3 coding sequence is TGTGCCAGCAGCGTAGGCCCCCCCCCTCTCTACAATGAGCAGTTCTTC.

J is TRBJ2-5 and V is TRBV10-3, with 7 bases fitting TRBD1. The CDR3 contains 12 residues. Trimming cost V 10 bases and J 5 bases; bases outside gene matches: 7. CDR1 and CDR2 (germline): ENHRY, SYGVKD. The CDR3 sequence: CATERDSETQYF. Here the CDR3 DNA reads TGTGCCACCGAACGGGACAGCGAGACCCAGTACTTC.

The chain uses TRBV9 and TRBJ2-5; D not certain. Germline V lookup: CDR1 SGDLS, CDR2 YYNGEE. The CDR3 runs to 16 residues. V lost 0 bases and J lost 5, with 17 bases in between. The DNA for the CDR3 is TGTGCCAGCAGCGTAGGTCCCCTCCCTACGGGCGAGACCCAGTACTTC. It yields the protein CASSVGPLPTGETQYF.

This sequence joins TRBV6-1 and TRBJ2-7, with a weak D call TRBD2 (6 bases). V dropped 3 bases and J dropped 3 bases, with 9 bases sitting between them. CDR1 MNHNS and CDR2 SASEGT come from the germline V gene. The CDR3 runs 13 residues. The CDR3 DNA follows: TGTGCCAGCAGTGAGATGCGGGACTACGAGCAGTACTTC. Its translation: CASSEMRDYEQYF.

The chain employs TRBV5-5 and TRBJ1-1; D remains ambiguous. Germline lookup yields CDR1 SGHKS and CDR2 YYEKEE (reference sequence). Deletions cut 2 bases from V and 1 base from J, with 12 bases between. The CDR3 totals 15 residues. This CDR3 reads CASSLALTGNTEAFF. The DNA of the CDR3 is TGTGCCAGCAGCTTAGCCTTGACCGGGAACACTGAAGCTTTCTTT.

The chain links TRBV7-6 to TRBJ2-3; the D is unclear. This CDR3 is built from 15 residues. Trimming left V 5 bases short and J 1 base short, with 13 bases between. Looked up from germline, CDR1 is SGHVS and CDR2 is FNYEAQ. CDR3 nucleotide sequence: TGTGCCAGCAGCAGACGCCGGCAGGGCACAGATACGCAGTATTTT. Translation: CASSRRRQGTDTQYF.

The J gene is TRBJ2-5, the V gene TRBV6-6, with TRBD1 as a possible D gene (6 bases). Germline loops: CDR1 MNHNY, CDR2 SVGAGI (reference sequence). Trimming removed 2 bases at V and 1 base at J, with 11 bases between. This CDR3 is 15 amino acids long. CDR3 sequence (DNA): TGTGCCAGCAGTTACAGGGGGAGCTTCCAAGAGACCCAGTACTTC. It is translated as CASSYRGSFQETQYF.

This clone occurred once. The chain carries TRBV6-6 and TRBJ1-4; D possibly corresponds to TRBD1 (6 bases). Germline values: CDR1 MNHNY, CDR2 SVGAGI (reference sequence). The CDR3 contains 13 residues. The V end lost 4 bases, the J end lost 10 bases, and 13 bases lay between the germline ends. CDR3 amino acids: CASSSVGGVKLFF. The CDR3 coding sequence is TGTGCCAGCAGTTCGGTCGGGGGCGTAAAACTGTTTTTT.

The rearrangement links TRBV6-6 to TRBJ2-7; TRBD2 matches 11 bases. V gave up 5 bases and J gave up 3 bases; unmatched junction bases: 9. Germline lookup yields CDR1 MNHNY and CDR2 SVGAGI (reference sequence). This CDR3 has 16 residues. The DNA for the CDR3 is TGTGCCAGCAGTCAAAACATAGCGGGAGGGAACTACGAGCAGTACTTC. Its protein is CASSQNIAGGNYEQYF.

The chain couples TRBV28 to TRBJ2-2, with no clear D. With 7 bases removed from V and 1 base from J, the gap between germline ends came to 7 bases. The CDR3 covers 13 residues. Per germline, CDR1 MDHEN and CDR2 SYDVKM. CDR3 region: CASTNRNTGELFF. CDR3 bases: TGTGCCAGCACCAACAGGAACACCGGGGAGCTGTTTTTT.

The chain has TRBV28 and TRBJ1-4; possibly TRBD1 for D (5 bases). Trimming left V 6 bases short and J 6 bases short, with 14 bases between. The CDR3 covers 14 residues. CDR1 is MDHEN, CDR2 SYDVKM, per germline. CDR3 coding DNA: TGTGCCAGCAGCCCTGGGGCGGTTGATGAAAAACTGTTTTTT. This translates into CASSPGAVDEKLFF.

The chain recombines TRBV19 with TRBJ1-2, with 7 bases lining up with TRBD1. This CDR3 has 13 residues. J was trimmed by 4 bases and V by 4 bases; bases with no gene match: 3. Germline CDR1 is LNHDA and CDR2 is SQIVND (reference sequence). CDR3 DNA sequence: TGTGCCAGTAGTACGGGACAGCCCTATGGCTACACCTTC. It specifies CASSTGQPYGYTF.